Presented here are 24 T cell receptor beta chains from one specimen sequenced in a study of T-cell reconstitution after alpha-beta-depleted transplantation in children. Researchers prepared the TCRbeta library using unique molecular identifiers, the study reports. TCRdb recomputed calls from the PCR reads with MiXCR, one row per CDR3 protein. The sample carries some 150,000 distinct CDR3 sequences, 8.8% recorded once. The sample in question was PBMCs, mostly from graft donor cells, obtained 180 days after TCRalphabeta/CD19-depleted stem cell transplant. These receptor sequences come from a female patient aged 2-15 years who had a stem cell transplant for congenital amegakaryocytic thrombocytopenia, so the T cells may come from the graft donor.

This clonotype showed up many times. CDR3 sequence (DNA): TGTGCCACCAGCAGAGACCATAATGAAAAACTGTTTTTT. Translated, it gives CATSRDHNEKLFF. This chain connects TRBV15 to TRBJ1-4; D is uncertain. CDR1 is LNHNV, CDR2 YYDKDF, per germline (reference sequence). This CDR3 has 13 amino acids. Between the trimmed V and J ends, which lost 0 bases and 4 bases, there was a span of 3 bases. Drawing the rest from reference TRBV15 and TRBJ1-4, the complete variable domain is DAMVIQNPRYQVTQFGKPVTLSCSQTLNHNVMYWYQQKSSQAPKLLFHYYDKDFNNEADTPDNFQSRRPNTSFCFLDIRSPGLGDTAMYLCATSRDHNEKLFFGSGTQLSVL.

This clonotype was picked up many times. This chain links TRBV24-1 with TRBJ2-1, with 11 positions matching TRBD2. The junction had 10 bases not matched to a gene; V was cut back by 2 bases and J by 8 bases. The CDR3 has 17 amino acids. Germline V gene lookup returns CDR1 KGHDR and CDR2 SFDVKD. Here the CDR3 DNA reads TGTGCCACCAGTGATTGGGGGATAGCGGGAGGGCCAGATGAGCAGTTCTTC. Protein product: CATSDWGIAGGPDEQFF.

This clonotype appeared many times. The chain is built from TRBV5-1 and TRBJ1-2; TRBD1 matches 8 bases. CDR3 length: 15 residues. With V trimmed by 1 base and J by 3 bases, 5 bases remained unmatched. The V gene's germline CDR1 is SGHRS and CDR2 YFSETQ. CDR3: CASSLSLQGDYGYTF. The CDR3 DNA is TGCGCCAGCAGCTTGAGTCTACAGGGGGACTATGGCTACACCTTC.

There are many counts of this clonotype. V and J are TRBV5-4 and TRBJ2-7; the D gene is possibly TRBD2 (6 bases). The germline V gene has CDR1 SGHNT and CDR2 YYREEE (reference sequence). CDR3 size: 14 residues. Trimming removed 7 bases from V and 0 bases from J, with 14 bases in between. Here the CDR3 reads CASGKPGDSYEQYF. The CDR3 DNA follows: TGTGCCAGCGGTAAACCGGGGGACTCCTACGAGCAGTACTTC.

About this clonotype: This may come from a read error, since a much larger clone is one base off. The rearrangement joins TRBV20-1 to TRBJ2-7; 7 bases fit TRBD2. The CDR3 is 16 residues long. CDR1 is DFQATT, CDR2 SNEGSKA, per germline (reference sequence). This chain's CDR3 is CSARDVAPSGNYEHYF. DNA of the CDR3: TGCAGTGCTAGAGATGTCGCCCCTAGCGGAAACTACGAGCACTACTTC.

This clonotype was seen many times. CDR3 nucleotide sequence: TGTGCCAGCAGCGAGGGACCCCTCGGCACAGATACGCAGTATTTT. Amino acid sequence: CASSEGPLGTDTQYF. V is TRBV2 and J is TRBJ2-3; TRBD1 or TRBD2 may be the D gene (5 bases each). V shed 6 bases and J shed 1 base, with 14 bases lying between them. CDR1 and CDR2 (germline): SNHLY, FYNNEI. The length of the CDR3 is 15 residues.

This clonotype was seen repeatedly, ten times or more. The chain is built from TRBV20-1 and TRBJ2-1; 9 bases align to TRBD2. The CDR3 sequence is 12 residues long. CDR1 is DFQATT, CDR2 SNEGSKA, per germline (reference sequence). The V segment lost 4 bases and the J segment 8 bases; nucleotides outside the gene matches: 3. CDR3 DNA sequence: TGCAGTGCTATGCGGGGGGGCTATGAGCAGTTCTTC. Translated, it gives CSAMRGGYEQFF.

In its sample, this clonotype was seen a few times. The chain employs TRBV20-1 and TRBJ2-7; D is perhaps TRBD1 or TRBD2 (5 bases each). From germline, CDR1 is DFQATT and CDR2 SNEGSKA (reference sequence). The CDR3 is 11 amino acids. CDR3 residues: CSAGATYEQYF. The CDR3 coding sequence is TGCAGCGCCGGGGCTACCTACGAGCAGTACTTC.

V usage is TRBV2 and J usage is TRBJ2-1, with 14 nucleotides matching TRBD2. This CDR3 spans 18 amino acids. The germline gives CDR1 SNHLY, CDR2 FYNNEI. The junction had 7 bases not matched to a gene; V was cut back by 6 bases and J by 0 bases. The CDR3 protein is CASRGGLAGARSYNEQFF. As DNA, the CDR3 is TGTGCCAGCAGGGGGGGACTAGCGGGAGCCCGCTCCTACAATGAGCAGTTCTTC. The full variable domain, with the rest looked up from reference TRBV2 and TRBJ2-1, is EPEVTQTPSHQVTQMGQEVILRCVPISNHLYFYWYRQILGQKVEFLVSFYNNEISEKSEIFDDQFSVERPDGSNFTLKIRSTKLEDSAMYFCASRGGLAGARSYNEQFFGPGTRLTVL.

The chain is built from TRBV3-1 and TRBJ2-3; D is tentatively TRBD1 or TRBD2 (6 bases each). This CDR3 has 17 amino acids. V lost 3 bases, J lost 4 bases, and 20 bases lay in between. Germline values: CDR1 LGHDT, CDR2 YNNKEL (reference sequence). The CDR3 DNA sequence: TGTGCCAGCAGCCAGATGAGTCGGGGGCCCCCCCCAGATACGCAGTATTTT. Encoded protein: CASSQMSRGPPPDTQYF.

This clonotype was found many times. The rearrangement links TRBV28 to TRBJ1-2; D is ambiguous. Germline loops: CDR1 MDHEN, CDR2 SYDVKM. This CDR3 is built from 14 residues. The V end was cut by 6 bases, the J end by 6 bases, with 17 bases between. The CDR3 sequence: CASRSGWLGDGYTF. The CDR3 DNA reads TGTGCCAGCAGATCGGGGTGGTTAGGTGATGGCTACACCTTC.

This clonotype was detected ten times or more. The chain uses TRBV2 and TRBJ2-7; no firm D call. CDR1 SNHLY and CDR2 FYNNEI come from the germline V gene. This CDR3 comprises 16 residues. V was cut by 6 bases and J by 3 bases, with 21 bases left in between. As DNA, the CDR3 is TGTGCCAGCAGAAGTCACAGCAAAATAACCAGCTACGAGCAGTACTTC. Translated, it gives CASRSHSKITSYEQYF.

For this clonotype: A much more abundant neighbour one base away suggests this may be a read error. The CDR3 protein is CASSFEGAGNQPQHF. CDR3 nucleotides: TGTGCCAGCAGCTTTGAAGGGGCCGGCAATCAGCCCCAGCATTTT. The rearrangement links TRBV5-6 to TRBJ1-5, with a tentative D call TRBD1 (5 bases). Trimming shortened V by 2 bases and J by 2 bases, and 11 bases separated the two germline ends. Germline CDR1 reads SGHDT; CDR2 reads YYEEEE. The CDR3 covers 15 residues.

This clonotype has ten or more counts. This chain's CDR3 is CASSLWTGDGYTF. DNA for the CDR3: TGTGCCAGCAGTTTATGGACAGGGGACGGCTACACCTTC. The chain couples TRBV27 to TRBJ1-2; 9 nucleotides align to TRBD1. Germline V gene data show CDR1 as MNHEY and CDR2 as SMNVEV (reference sequence). The CDR3 loop spans 13 amino acids. Trimming cost V 1 base and J 8 bases; bases outside gene matches: 2.

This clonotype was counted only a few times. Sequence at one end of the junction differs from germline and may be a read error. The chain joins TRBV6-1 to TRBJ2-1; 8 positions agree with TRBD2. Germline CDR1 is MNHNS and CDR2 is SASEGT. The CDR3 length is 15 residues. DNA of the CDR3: TGTGCCAGCAGTCAAGCGGGAGCAGAATACAATGAGCAGTTCTTC. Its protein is CASSQAGAEYNEQFF.

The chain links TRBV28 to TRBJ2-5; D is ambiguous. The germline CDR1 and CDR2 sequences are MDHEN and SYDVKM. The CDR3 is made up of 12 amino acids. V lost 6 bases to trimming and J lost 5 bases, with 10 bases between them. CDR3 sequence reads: CASSGNLETQYF. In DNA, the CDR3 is TGTGCCAGCAGCGGCAACCTGGAGACCCAGTACTTC.

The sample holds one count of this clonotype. The CDR3 DNA is TGTGCCAGCAGTCAAATCCCCCGGTTAGCGGGAGCCTACGAGCAGTACTTC. It is translated as CASSQIPRLAGAYEQYF. The chain has TRBV12-3 or TRBV12-4 and TRBJ2-7; 9 nucleotides agree with TRBD2. The CDR3 has 17 residues. V lost 5 bases to trimming and J lost 2 bases; unmatched junction nucleotides: 13.

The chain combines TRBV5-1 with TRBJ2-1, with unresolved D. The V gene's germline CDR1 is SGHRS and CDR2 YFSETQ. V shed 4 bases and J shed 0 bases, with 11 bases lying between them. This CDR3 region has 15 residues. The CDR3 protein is CASSVGVNSYNEQFF. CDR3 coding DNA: TGCGCCAGCAGCGTTGGGGTTAACTCCTACAATGAGCAGTTCTTC.

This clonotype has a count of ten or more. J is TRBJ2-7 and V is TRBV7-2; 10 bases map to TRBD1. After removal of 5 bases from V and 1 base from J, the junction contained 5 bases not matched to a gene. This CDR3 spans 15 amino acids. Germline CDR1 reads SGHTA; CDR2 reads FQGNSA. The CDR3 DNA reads TGTGCCAGCAGCCCGAGGACAGGGGGGTCCTACGAGCAGTACTTC. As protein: CASSPRTGGSYEQYF.

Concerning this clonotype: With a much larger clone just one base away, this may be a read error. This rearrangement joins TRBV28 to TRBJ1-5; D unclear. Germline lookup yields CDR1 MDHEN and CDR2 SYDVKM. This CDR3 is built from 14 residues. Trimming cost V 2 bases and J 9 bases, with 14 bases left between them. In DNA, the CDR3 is TGTGCCAGCAGTTTACACACAGAACCTCGGCCCCAGCATTTT. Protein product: CASSLHTEPRPQHF.

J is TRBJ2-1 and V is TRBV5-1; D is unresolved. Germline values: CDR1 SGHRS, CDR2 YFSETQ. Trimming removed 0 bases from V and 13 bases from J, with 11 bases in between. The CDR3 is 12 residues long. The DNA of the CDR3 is TGCGCCAGCAGCTTGGATCTAGGAGACCAGTTCTTC. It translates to CASSLDLGDQFF.

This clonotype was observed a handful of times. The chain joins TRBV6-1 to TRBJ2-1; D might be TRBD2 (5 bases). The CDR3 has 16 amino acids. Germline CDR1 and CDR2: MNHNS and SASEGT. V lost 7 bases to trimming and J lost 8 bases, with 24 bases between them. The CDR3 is CASIKSRASEGDEQFF. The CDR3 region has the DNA TGTGCCAGCATCAAAAGTAGGGCTAGTGAGGGTGATGAGCAGTTCTTC.

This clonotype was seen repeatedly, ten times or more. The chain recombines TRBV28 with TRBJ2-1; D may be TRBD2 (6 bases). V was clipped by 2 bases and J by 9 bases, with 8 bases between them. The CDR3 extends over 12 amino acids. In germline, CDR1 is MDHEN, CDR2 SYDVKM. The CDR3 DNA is TGTGCCAGCAGTTTAACGGGAGCTGAGCAGTTCTTC. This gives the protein CASSLTGAEQFF.

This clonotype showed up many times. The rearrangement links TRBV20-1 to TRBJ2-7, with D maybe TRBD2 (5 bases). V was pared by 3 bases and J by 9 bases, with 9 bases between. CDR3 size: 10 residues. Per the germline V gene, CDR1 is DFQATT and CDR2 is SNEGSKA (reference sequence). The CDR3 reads CSAREAAQYF. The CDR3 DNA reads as TGCAGTGCTAGGGAAGCGGCGCAGTACTTC.